The 7 T cell receptor beta chains presented below share a single source sample, sequenced in a study. MiXCR, applied by TCRdb to the RT-PCR reads, yields one record per CDR3 protein. The data hold 650,000 to 800,000 distinct CDR3 sequences, with around 14% observed a single time. Material: memory CD4+ T cells from blood. These receptors were obtained from a female donor in good health, serving as a healthy control.

At least ten counts were recorded for this clonotype. The gene calls are TRBV29-1 and TRBJ2-3; 7 bases match TRBD2. Trimming at V came to 7 bases and at J to 6 bases, leaving 16 bases not matched to a gene. The CDR3 length is 15 residues. The germline gives CDR1 SQVTM, CDR2 ANQGSEA. CDR3 in DNA: TGCAGCGCCTCCGGGAGCGGGACTACTCCCGATACGCAGTATTTT. As protein: CSASGSGTTPDTQYF.

This clonotype was seen a few times. This chain uses TRBV5-1 with TRBJ1-2, with D possibly matching TRBD1 (5 bases). From germline, CDR1 is SGHRS and CDR2 YFSETQ. The V gene lost 0 bases and the J gene lost 0 bases, with 12 bases spanning the gap. The CDR3 is 16 residues long. For the CDR3, the DNA is TGCGCCAGCAGCTTGGACGGTCAGGGCTCTAACTATGGCTACACCTTC. Protein sequence: CASSLDGQGSNYGYTF.

V and J are TRBV7-2 and TRBJ2-1, with 10 bases lining up with TRBD2. The germline CDR1 and CDR2 sequences are SGHTA and FQGNSA. There are 16 residues in the CDR3. The ends lost 4 bases at V and 7 bases at J; junction bases unmatched: 10. The chain's CDR3 is CASSYDIAGGTNEQFF. CDR3 DNA: TGTGCCAGCAGCTACGATATAGCGGGAGGAACGAATGAGCAGTTCTTC.

This sequence joins TRBV12-3 or TRBV12-4 and TRBJ1-2, with D perhaps TRBD1 (5 bases). CDR3 length: 14 residues. V was clipped by 2 bases and J by 8 bases, with 15 bases between them. In DNA, the CDR3 is TGTGCCAGCAGTTTACTCAGGGAATTGGAAGGCTACACCTTC. It specifies CASSLLRELEGYTF.

This clonotype was picked up many times. This sequence joins TRBV5-5 and TRBJ2-1; 7 nucleotides match TRBD2. CDR3 length equals 15 residues. From germline, CDR1 is SGHKS and CDR2 YYEKEE (reference sequence). Losses at the gene ends were 3 bases for V and 3 bases for J; bases not matched to a gene: 6. The CDR3 loop is CASSWGPSGYNEQFF. The CDR3 bases are TGTGCCAGCAGCTGGGGCCCTAGCGGCTACAATGAGCAGTTCTTC.

In this sample, this clonotype turned up many times. The rearrangement links TRBV20-1 to TRBJ2-7; 10 nucleotides match TRBD2. The CDR3 runs to 14 residues. CDR1 is DFQATT and CDR2 is SNEGSKA in the germline V gene (reference sequence). The junction had 6 bases not matched to a gene; V was cut back by 2 bases and J by 5 bases. The CDR3 nucleotides are TGCAGTGCTAGACGTTCAGCGGGAGGGGACGAGCAGTACTTC. Residues: CSARRSAGGDEQYF.

This clonotype was seen more than once but under ten times. The gene calls are TRBV6-6 and TRBJ2-7; D gene uncertain. The CDR3 consists of 14 residues. Germline lookup yields CDR1 MNHNY and CDR2 SVGAGI (reference sequence). Trimming stripped 6 bases from V and 1 base from J, with 13 bases between. The CDR3 region has the DNA TGTGCCAGCAGACCGAAAAGGCAATCCTACGAGCAGTACTTC. Translation gives CASRPKRQSYEQYF.